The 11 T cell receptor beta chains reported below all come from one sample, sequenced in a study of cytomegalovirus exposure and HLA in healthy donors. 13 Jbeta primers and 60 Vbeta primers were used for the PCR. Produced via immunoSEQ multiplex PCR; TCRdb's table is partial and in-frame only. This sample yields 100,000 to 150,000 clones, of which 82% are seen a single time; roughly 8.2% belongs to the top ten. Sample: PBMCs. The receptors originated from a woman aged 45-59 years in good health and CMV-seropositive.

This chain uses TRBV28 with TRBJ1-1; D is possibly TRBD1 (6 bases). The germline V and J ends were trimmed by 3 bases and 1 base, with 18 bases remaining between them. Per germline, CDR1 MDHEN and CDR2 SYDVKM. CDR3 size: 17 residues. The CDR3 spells CASSFWQGRVGNTEAFF. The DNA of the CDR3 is TGTGCCAGCAGTTTTTGGCAGGGGAGGGTCGGGAACACTGAAGCTTTCTTT.

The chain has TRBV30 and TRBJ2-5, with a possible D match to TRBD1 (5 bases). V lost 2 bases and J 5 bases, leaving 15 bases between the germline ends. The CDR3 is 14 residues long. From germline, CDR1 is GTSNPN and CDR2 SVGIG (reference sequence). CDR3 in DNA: TGTGCCTGGAGTATCCCCAGGGTGGAGGAGACCCAGTACTTC. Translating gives CAWSIPRVEETQYF.

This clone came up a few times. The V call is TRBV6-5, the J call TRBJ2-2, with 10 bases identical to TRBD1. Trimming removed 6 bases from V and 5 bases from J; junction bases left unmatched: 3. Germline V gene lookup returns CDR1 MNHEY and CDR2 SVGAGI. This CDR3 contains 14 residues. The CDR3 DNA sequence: TGTGCCAGCAGGAGGACAGGGGGTACCGGGGAGCTGTTTTTT. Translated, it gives CASRRTGGTGELFF.

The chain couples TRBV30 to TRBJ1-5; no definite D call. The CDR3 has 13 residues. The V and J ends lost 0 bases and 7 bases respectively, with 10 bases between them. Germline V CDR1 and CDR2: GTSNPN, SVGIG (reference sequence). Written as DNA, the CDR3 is TGTGCCTGGAGTGTACTTAGTTCCCAGCCCCAGCATTTT. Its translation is CAWSVLSSQPQHF.

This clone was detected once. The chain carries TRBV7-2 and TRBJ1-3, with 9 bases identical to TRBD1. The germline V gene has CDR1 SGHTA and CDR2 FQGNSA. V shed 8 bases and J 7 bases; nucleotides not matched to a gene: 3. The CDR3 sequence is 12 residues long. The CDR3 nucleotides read TGTGCCAGCGGACAGGGGAGGAACACCATATATTTT. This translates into CASGQGRNTIYF. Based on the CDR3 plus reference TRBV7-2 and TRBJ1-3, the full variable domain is GAGVSQSPSNKVTEKGKDVELRCDPISGHTALYWYRQSLGQGLEFLIYFQGNSAPDKSGLPSDRFSAERTGGSVSTLTIQRTQQEDSAVYLCASGQGRNTIYFGEGSWLTVV.

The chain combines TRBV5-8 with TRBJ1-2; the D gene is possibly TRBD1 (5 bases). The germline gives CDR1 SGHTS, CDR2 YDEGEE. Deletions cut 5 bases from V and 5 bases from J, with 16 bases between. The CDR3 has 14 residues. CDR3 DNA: TGTGCCAGCAGGCGATTTGTAGGGGATTATGGCTACACCTTC. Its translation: CASRRFVGDYGYTF.

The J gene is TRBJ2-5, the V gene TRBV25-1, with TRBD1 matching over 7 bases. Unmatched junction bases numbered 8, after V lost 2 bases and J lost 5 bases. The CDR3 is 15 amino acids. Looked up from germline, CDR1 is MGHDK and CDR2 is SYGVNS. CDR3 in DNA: TGTGCCAGCAGTGAACCATGGGGACAGAGGGAGACCCAGTACTTC. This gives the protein CASSEPWGQRETQYF.

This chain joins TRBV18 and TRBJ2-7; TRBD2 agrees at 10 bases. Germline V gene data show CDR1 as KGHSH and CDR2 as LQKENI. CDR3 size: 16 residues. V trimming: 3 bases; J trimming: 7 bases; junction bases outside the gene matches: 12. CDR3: CASSPPGPSGSVEQYF. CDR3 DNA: TGTGCCAGCTCACCGCCTGGGCCTAGCGGGAGTGTGGAGCAGTACTTC.

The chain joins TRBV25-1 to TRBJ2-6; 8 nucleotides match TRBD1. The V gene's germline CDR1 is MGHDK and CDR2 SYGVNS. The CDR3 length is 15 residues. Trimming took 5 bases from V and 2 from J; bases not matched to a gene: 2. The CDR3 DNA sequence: TGTGCCAGCAGTAAACAGGGGGCTGGGGCCAACGTCCTGACTTTC. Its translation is CASSKQGAGANVLTF.

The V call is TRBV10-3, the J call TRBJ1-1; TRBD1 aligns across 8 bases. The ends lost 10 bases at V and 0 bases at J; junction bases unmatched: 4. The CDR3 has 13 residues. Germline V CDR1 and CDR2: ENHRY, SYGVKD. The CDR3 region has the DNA TGTGCCACCCGGACAGGGATGAACACTGAAGCTTTCTTT. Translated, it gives CATRTGMNTEAFF.

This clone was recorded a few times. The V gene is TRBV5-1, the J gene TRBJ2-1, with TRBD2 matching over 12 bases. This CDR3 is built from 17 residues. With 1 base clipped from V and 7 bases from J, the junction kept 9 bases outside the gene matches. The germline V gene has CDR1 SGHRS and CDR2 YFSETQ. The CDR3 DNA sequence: TGCGCCAGCAGCTTGATCCCCGGACTAGCGGGATCAAATGAGCAGTTCTTC. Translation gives CASSLIPGLAGSNEQFF.